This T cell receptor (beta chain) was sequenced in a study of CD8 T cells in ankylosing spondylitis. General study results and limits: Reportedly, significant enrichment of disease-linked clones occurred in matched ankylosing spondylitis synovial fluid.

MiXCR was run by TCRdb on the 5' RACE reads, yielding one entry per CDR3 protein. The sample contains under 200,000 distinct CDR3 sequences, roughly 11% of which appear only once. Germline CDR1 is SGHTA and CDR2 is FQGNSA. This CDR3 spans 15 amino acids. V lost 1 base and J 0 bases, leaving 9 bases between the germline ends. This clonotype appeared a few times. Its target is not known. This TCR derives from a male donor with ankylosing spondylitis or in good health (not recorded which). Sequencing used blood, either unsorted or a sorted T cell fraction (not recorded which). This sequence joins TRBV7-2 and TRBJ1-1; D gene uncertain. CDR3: CASSLVPGLNTEAFF. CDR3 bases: TGTGCCAGCAGCTTAGTTCCGGGATTGAACACTGAAGCTTTCTTT. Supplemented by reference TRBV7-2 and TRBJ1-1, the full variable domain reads GAGVSQSPSNKVTEKGKDVELRCDPISGHTALYWYRQSLGQGLEFLIYFQGNSAPDKSGLPSDRFSAERTGGSVSTLTIQRTQQEDSAVYLCASSLVPGLNTEAFFGQGTRLTVV.